The subject of this entry is one T cell receptor (beta chain). Its antigen is currently unknown. PCR primers comprised 60 Vbeta and 13 Jbeta primers. Using immunoSEQ multiplex PCR, the repertoire was profiled, and TCRdb retains in-frame clones only, with some absent. This table has approximately 190,000 clones, around three quarters appearing once. This record comes from a study of cytomegalovirus exposure and HLA in healthy donors. Study observations and caveats: V- and J-gene trimming in TCR beta was tied to a missense DCLRE1C variant by an analysis performed later.

The sequence was obtained from a young woman in good health and CMV-seropositive. The sequencing sample was made of PBMCs.

CDR3 sequence reads: CASSSNREMPYNEQFF. CDR3 coding DNA: TGTGCCAGCAGCTCGAACAGGGAAATGCCCTACAATGAGCAGTTCTTC. The J gene is TRBJ2-1, the V gene TRBV11-3; possible D gene TRBD1, 6 bases. V was pared by 4 bases and J by 2 bases, with 15 bases between. Germline V gene data show CDR1 as SGHNT and CDR2 as YENEEA. The CDR3 has 16 amino acids.